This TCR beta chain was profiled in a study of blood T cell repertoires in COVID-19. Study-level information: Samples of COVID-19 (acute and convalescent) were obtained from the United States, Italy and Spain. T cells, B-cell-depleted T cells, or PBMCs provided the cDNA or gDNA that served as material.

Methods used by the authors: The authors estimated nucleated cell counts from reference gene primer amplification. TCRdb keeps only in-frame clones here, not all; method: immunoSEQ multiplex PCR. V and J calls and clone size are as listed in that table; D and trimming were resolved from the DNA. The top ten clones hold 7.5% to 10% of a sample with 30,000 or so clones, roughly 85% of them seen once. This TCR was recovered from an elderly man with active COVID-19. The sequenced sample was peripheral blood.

The chain's CDR3 is CAWSVSGQASYTF. CDR3 nucleotide sequence: TGTGCCTGGAGTGTATCTGGGCAGGCCAGCTACACCTTC. The gene calls are TRBV30 and TRBJ1-2, with D unclear. The V gene lost 0 bases and the J gene lost 9 bases, with 14 bases spanning the gap. Germline values: CDR1 GTSNPN, CDR2 SVGIG (reference sequence). The CDR3 length is 13 residues.